These 18 T cell receptor beta chains came from one sample sequenced in a study of T cell changes during pregnancy in multiple sclerosis. TCRdb keeps only in-frame clones here, not all; method: immunoSEQ multiplex PCR. The repertoire holds roughly 47,000 clones, around 89% seen once, with around 7.9% in the top ten. This sample comprised CD8+ T cells from peripheral blood mononuclear cells, obtained in the second trimester of pregnancy. The receptors come from a female donor with multiple sclerosis, enrolled in a pregnancy study.

This chain uses TRBV7-8 with TRBJ2-1, with 10 bases aligning to TRBD1. The CDR3 sequence is 19 residues long. The germline V gene has CDR1 SGHVS and CDR2 FQNEAQ. V lost 4 bases to trimming and J lost 8 bases; unmatched junction nucleotides: 20. The CDR3 protein is CASSYSRNPGQGRLYEQFF. CDR3 nucleotides: TGTGCCAGCAGCTATTCCCGGAATCCGGGACAGGGGAGATTGTATGAGCAGTTCTTC.

The chain uses TRBV2 and TRBJ2-2, with D hard to call. The CDR3 length is 11 residues. Per germline, CDR1 SNHLY and CDR2 FYNNEI. V was pared by 2 bases and J by 9 bases, with 4 bases between. DNA for the CDR3: TGTGCCAGCAGTGAAAATAGGGAGCTGTTTTTT. It yields the protein CASSENRELFF.

J is TRBJ1-4 and V is TRBV11-2; 9 nucleotides line up with TRBD1. The CDR3 length is 16 residues. V was clipped by 5 bases and J by 6 bases; unmatched bases: 10. The germline CDR1 and CDR2 sequences are SGHAT and FQNNGV. CDR3 sequence: CASSGRTGEFHEKLFF. CDR3 nucleotide sequence: TGTGCCAGCAGCGGGCGGACAGGGGAATTTCATGAAAAACTGTTTTTT.

A single count supports this clone. The V call is TRBV27, the J call TRBJ2-1; 7 positions agree with TRBD1. The CDR3 contains 15 residues. V was pared by 7 bases and J by 5 bases, with 11 bases of the junction left unmatched. CDR1 and CDR2 from the germline V gene are MNHEY and SMNVEV (reference sequence). The DNA for the CDR3 is TGTGCCAGCACACCGGGACAGTACATACACAATGAGCAGTTCTTC. Its protein is CASTPGQYIHNEQFF.

The V call is TRBV19, the J call TRBJ2-5; 11 bases agree with TRBD2. V trimming: 1 base; J trimming: 5 bases; junction bases outside the gene matches: 6. The CDR3 runs to 16 residues. CDR1 LNHDA and CDR2 SQIVND come from the germline V gene (reference sequence). CDR3 amino acids: CASSIVLGLAVETQYF. The CDR3 DNA follows: TGTGCCAGTAGTATAGTCCTGGGACTAGCGGTGGAGACCCAGTACTTC.

The J gene is TRBJ2-5, the V gene TRBV27; D is uncertain. The germline CDR1 and CDR2 sequences are MNHEY and SMNVEV (reference sequence). CDR3 length: 16 residues. V lost 7 bases, J lost 3 bases, and 21 bases lay in between. The CDR3 reads CASTPLASTFEETQYF. The CDR3, as DNA: TGTGCCAGCACCCCATTGGCTAGTACGTTTGAAGAGACCCAGTACTTC.

The chain recombines TRBV11-1 with TRBJ2-1, with TRBD1 as a possible D gene (6 bases). V was cut by 5 bases and J by 4 bases, with 18 bases left in between. Per germline, CDR1 SGHAT and CDR2 FQDESV (reference sequence). The CDR3 loop spans 16 amino acids. The CDR3 region has the DNA TGTGCCAGCAGCCCAGGGGTACGCATGGTTTACAATGAGCAGTTCTTC. Protein sequence: CASSPGVRMVYNEQFF.

This chain connects TRBV6-1 to TRBJ2-2; D is undetermined. The CDR3 sequence is 17 residues long. V was pared by 4 bases and J by 6 bases, with 21 bases between. The germline V gene has CDR1 MNHNS and CDR2 SASEGT. The CDR3 region is CASSAHSTPFGSGELFF. The CDR3 DNA reads as TGTGCCAGCAGTGCCCATTCGACACCTTTTGGTTCCGGGGAGCTGTTTTTT.

The rearrangement joins TRBV5-8 to TRBJ2-7; 11 bases fit TRBD1. V was pared by 2 bases and J by 4 bases, with 2 bases of the junction left unmatched. This CDR3 spans 14 amino acids. Germline-derived CDR1 and CDR2 are SGHTS and YDEGEE. CDR3 sequence: CASSFGTGGYEQYF. The CDR3 coding sequence is TGTGCCAGCAGCTTTGGGACAGGGGGTTACGAGCAGTACTTC.

The table lists this clone with a count of one. V usage is TRBV5-6 and J usage is TRBJ1-2; perhaps TRBD1 as D (5 bases). V was clipped by 0 bases and J by 2 bases, with 11 bases between them. Germline values: CDR1 SGHDT, CDR2 YYEEEE. This CDR3 is 15 amino acids long. CDR3: CASSLVQGQNYGYTF. DNA for the CDR3: TGTGCCAGCAGCTTGGTTCAGGGTCAGAACTATGGCTACACCTTC.

This chain links TRBV19 with TRBJ2-7; D unresolved. Germline loops: CDR1 LNHDA, CDR2 SQIVND (reference sequence). The CDR3 is 14 amino acids. V was trimmed by 3 bases and J by 6 bases, leaving 15 bases between them. CDR3 in DNA: TGTGCCAGTAGTATCCCCAGCGAAGTGGGCGAGCAGTACTTC. This encodes CASSIPSEVGEQYF.

The J gene is TRBJ2-1, the V gene TRBV18; TRBD2 matches at 16 bases. Germline V gene data show CDR1 as KGHSH and CDR2 as LQKENI. This CDR3 comprises 21 residues. V lost 6 bases to trimming and J lost 4 bases; unmatched junction nucleotides: 18. The CDR3, as DNA: TGTGCCAGCTCTACCACGGACCCAGATGGGACTAGCGGGGGGGCGTACAATGAGCAGTTCTTC. It codes for CASSTTDPDGTSGGAYNEQFF.

The DNA of the CDR3 is TGTGCCAGCAGCTTAGATAGACAGCTGAATTACGAGCAGTACTTC. As protein: CASSLDRQLNYEQYF. V is TRBV13 and J is TRBJ2-7, with a possible D match to TRBD1 (5 bases). The V gene's germline CDR1 is PRHDT and CDR2 FYEKMQ (reference sequence). V lost 1 base and J 4 bases, leaving 14 bases between the germline ends. There are 15 residues in the CDR3.

The chain combines TRBV19 with TRBJ1-2; 10 positions agree with TRBD1. The CDR3 is 16 residues long. The V gene's germline CDR1 is LNHDA and CDR2 SQIVND (reference sequence). V shed 3 bases and J 4 bases; nucleotides not matched to a gene: 8. The CDR3 DNA is TGTGCCAGTAGTATTACCGGGACAGGGGTATTCTATGGCTACACCTTC. As protein: CASSITGTGVFYGYTF.

This clone was recorded only once. This rearrangement joins TRBV5-4 to TRBJ2-7; TRBD1 is a possible D gene (5 bases). The ends were cut back, 5 bases at V and 1 base at J, with 10 bases in the middle. CDR1 and CDR2 from the germline V gene are SGHNT and YYREEE (reference sequence). The CDR3 runs to 13 residues. The CDR3 DNA reads TGTGCCAGCAGTGATCAGGGTTCCTACGAGCAGTACTTC. Its translation is CASSDQGSYEQYF.

V is TRBV19 and J is TRBJ1-1, with unresolved D. Germline CDR1 is LNHDA and CDR2 is SQIVND (reference sequence). Deletions cut 6 bases from V and 1 base from J, with 21 bases between. CDR3 length: 17 amino acids. CDR3 in amino acids: CASSPTDPPGWNTEAFF. The CDR3 DNA sequence: TGTGCCAGTAGCCCCACTGACCCCCCAGGCTGGAACACTGAAGCTTTCTTT.

This clone was found once. The chain combines TRBV5-6 with TRBJ2-7; 9 bases are a match to TRBD1. Germline lookup yields CDR1 SGHDT and CDR2 YYEEEE. V was pared by 4 bases and J by 5 bases, with 13 bases of the junction left unmatched. The CDR3 covers 16 residues. The CDR3: CASSERPGTGSHEQYF. The CDR3 DNA reads TGTGCCAGCAGCGAAAGGCCCGGGACAGGGTCCCACGAGCAGTACTTC.

Concerning this clone: Different DNA sequences within this sample yield the same CDR3. The chain carries TRBV9 and TRBJ1-1; tentatively, D is TRBD1 (5 bases). With 2 bases removed from V and 4 bases from J, the gap between germline ends came to 9 bases. CDR3 length: 13 amino acids. Germline V gene sequence: CDR1 SGDLS, CDR2 YYNGEE. The CDR3 is CASSVGGSTEAFF. CDR3 nucleotide sequence: TGTGCCAGCAGCGTCGGGGGGTCCACTGAAGCTTTCTTT.